This record concerns one TCR beta chain sequence. This CDR3 is built from 16 residues. V lost 0 bases and J lost 3; bases outside the gene matches: 3. CDR1 is MRHNA, CDR2 SNTAGT, per germline. The data belong to a study of T cell changes during pregnancy in multiple sclerosis. Assay: immunoSEQ multiplex PCR; the TCRdb copy retains only in-frame clones and omits some. The sample includes 80,000 to 100,000 clones, 92% of them seen just once. The clonotype was recovered from a female donor with multiple sclerosis, enrolled in a pregnancy study. The chain couples TRBV6-4 to TRBJ2-1; TRBD2 matches 9 bases. This specimen consisted of peripheral blood, obtained in the first trimester of pregnancy. The CDR3 loop reads CASSDSRTSDYNEQFF. In DNA form, the CDR3 reads TGTGCCAGCAGTGACTCACGGACTAGCGACTACAATGAGCAGTTCTTC.